A selection of T cell receptor beta chains follows, all from one sample in a study of cytomegalovirus exposure and HLA in healthy donors. Some clones are missing from TCRdb's copy, which holds only in-frame ones; the method was immunoSEQ multiplex PCR. The sample contains 140,000 or so clones, around three quarters of which appear only once. Sequencing was carried out using PBMCs. These receptors were collected from a man in his forties in good health and CMV-seronegative. Both conserved end residues are part of each CDR3. D genes are given only for firm matches. Where a row states a size, it is once, few, many or the class of an expanded clone; other rows omit it.

clone size	D gene	J gene	CDR3 length	V gene	CDR3 protein	CDR3 DNA
NA	TRBD2	TRBJ2-1	15	TRBV5-1	CASSFLAGDANEQFF	TGCGCCAGCAGCTTCTTAGCGGGAGACGCGAATGAGCAGTTCTTC
NA	NA	TRBJ1-2	15	TRBV19	CASSIRAGEDYGYTF	TGTGCCAGTAGTATTAGGGCAGGGGAAGACTATGGCTACACCTTC
NA	NA	TRBJ1-6	14	TRBV11-3	CASSLAGVNSPLHF	TGTGCCAGCAGCTTAGCAGGGGTCAATTCACCCCTCCACTTT
NA	TRBD1	TRBJ2-5	16	TRBV27	CASSSPTDRGRGTQYF	TGTGCCAGCAGTTCCCCCACCGACAGGGGGCGAGGGACCCAGTACTTC
NA	TRBD1	TRBJ2-3	17	TRBV4-3	CASSQEVVGQGADTQYF	TGCGCCAGCAGCCAAGAGGTGGTTGGACAGGGGGCAGATACGCAGTATTTT
NA	NA	TRBJ1-2	12	TRBV7-8	CASSYDRNGYTF	TGTGCCAGCAGCTACGACAGAAATGGCTACACCTTC
NA	NA	TRBJ1-1	15	TRBV4-2	CASSQEGGVNTEAFF	TGTGCCAGCAGCCAAGAGGGGGGGGTGAACACTGAAGCTTTCTTT
NA	NA	TRBJ1-1	15	TRBV28	CASSLFPGMNTEAFF	TGTGCCAGCAGTTTATTCCCAGGGATGAACACTGAAGCTTTCTTT
NA	NA	TRBJ1-3	15	TRBV6-5	CASHEAWSSGNTIYF	TGTGCCAGCCATGAGGCCTGGAGCTCTGGAAACACCATATATTTT
NA	NA	TRBJ2-2	11	TRBV20-1	CSATGTGELFF	TGCAGTGCTACGGGGACCGGGGAGCTGTTTTTT
NA	TRBD1	TRBJ2-1	16	TRBV6-1	CASSEVHRGLRNEQFF	TGTGCCAGCAGTGAAGTTCACAGGGGCCTAAGAAATGAGCAGTTCTTC
NA	NA	TRBJ1-1	14	TRBV18	CASSPEVSNTEAFF	TGTGCCAGCTCACCAGAAGTCAGTAACACTGAAGCTTTCTTT
NA	NA	TRBJ2-3	15	TRBV28	CASSTLAEGTDTQYF	TGTGCCAGCAGCACCTTAGCGGAGGGCACAGATACGCAGTATTTT
NA	NA	TRBJ2-3	14	TRBV25-1	CASSAAVDTDTQYF	TGTGCCAGCAGTGCAGCGGTAGACACAGATACGCAGTATTTT
NA	TRBD1	TRBJ1-3	17	TRBV28	CASSLGHRDSSGNTIYF	TGTGCCAGCAGTTTGGGGCACCGGGACAGCTCTGGAAACACCATATATTTT
NA	TRBD1	TRBJ2-7	14	TRBV5-1	CASSRGQPSYEQYF	TGCGCCAGCAGCCGGGGACAGCCATCCTACGAGCAGTACTTC
NA	NA	TRBJ2-3	11	TRBV7-9	CAGGSTDTQYF	TGTGCAGGCGGTAGCACAGATACGCAGTATTTT
once	NA	TRBJ2-5	15	TRBV5-4	CASSLEAGVGETQYF	TGTGCCAGCAGCTTGGAGGCAGGGGTAGGGGAGACCCAGTACTTC
NA	TRBD2	TRBJ2-5	16	TRBV10-3	CAISESTSGGKETQYF	TGTGCCATCAGTGAGTCGACTAGCGGGGGGAAAGAGACCCAGTACTTC
NA	NA	TRBJ1-5	13	TRBV6-1	CASSEEVRQPQHF	TGTGCCAGCAGTGAGGAGGTACGACAGCCCCAGCATTTT
NA	TRBD2	TRBJ2-7	13	TRBV28	CASSLGLAYEQYF	TGTGCCAGCAGTTTGGGACTAGCGTACGAGCAGTACTTC
NA	NA	TRBJ1-3	16	TRBV15	CATSNYREFSGNTIYF	TGTGCCACCAGCAACTACAGGGAATTCTCTGGAAACACCATATATTTT
NA	TRBD2	TRBJ2-1	13	TRBV6-4	CASRLAGGDEQFF	TGTGCCAGCAGACTAGCGGGGGGCGATGAGCAGTTCTTC
NA	NA	TRBJ1-5	14	TRBV18	CASSPPSSNQPQHF	TGTGCCAGCTCACCCCCCTCCAGCAATCAGCCCCAGCATTTT
few	TRBD1	TRBJ2-3	14	TRBV6-5	CASSPGQGAYTQYF	TGTGCCAGCAGTCCGGGACAGGGGGCATATACGCAGTATTTT
NA	NA	TRBJ2-1	14	TRBV19	CASRAGYSYNEQFF	TGTGCCAGTAGGGCGGGTTACTCCTACAATGAGCAGTTCTTC
NA	TRBD1	TRBJ2-4	18	TRBV11-2	CASSLEAGTGLAKNIQYF	TGTGCCAGCAGCTTAGAAGCCGGGACAGGTTTAGCCAAAAACATTCAGTACTTC
NA	NA	TRBJ1-4	15	TRBV15	CATSRDGGAGEKLFF	TGTGCCACCAGCAGAGACGGGGGGGCTGGTGAAAAACTGTTTTTT
NA	NA	TRBJ2-5	13	TRBV10-2	CASRAPPKETQYF	TGCGCCAGCAGGGCTCCCCCCAAAGAGACCCAGTACTTC
NA	NA	TRBJ2-3	17	TRBV29-1	CSGNPGPLLISTDTQYF	TGCAGCGGCAATCCGGGTCCTCTTTTAATTAGCACAGATACGCAGTATTTT
few	TRBD1	TRBJ2-7	16	TRBV6-1	CASSEGPGQTPYEQYF	TGTGCCAGCAGTGAAGGGCCGGGACAGACACCCTACGAGCAGTACTTC
NA	TRBD1	TRBJ2-7	16	TRBV28	CASSLVRTGGPHEQYF	TGTGCCAGCAGTTTGGTAAGGACAGGGGGCCCCCACGAGCAGTACTTC
NA	TRBD1	TRBJ2-1	16	TRBV5-1	CASSPTYRDRGNEQFF	TGCGCCAGCAGCCCAACGTATAGGGACAGGGGGAATGAGCAGTTCTTC
NA	TRBD1	TRBJ2-5	14	TRBV5-6	CASSLQGATLAQYF	TGTGCCAGCAGCTTACAGGGGGCGACTTTGGCCCAGTACTTC
NA	TRBD1	TRBJ1-5	14	TRBV5-4	CASSLKGAEQPQHF	TGTGCCAGCAGCTTGAAGGGGGCTGAGCAGCCCCAGCATTTT
NA	TRBD1	TRBJ1-2	15	TRBV4-1	CASSQISDRGYGYTF	TGCGCCAGCAGCCAGATATCGGACAGGGGCTATGGCTACACCTTC
NA	TRBD1	TRBJ1-1	15	TRBV6-1	CASIAQYRGRTEAFF	TGTGCCAGCATCGCCCAATACAGGGGGAGAACTGAAGCTTTCTTT
NA	TRBD1	TRBJ2-5	14	TRBV5-1	CASSEDRSQETQYF	TGCGCCAGCAGCGAGGACAGGTCACAAGAGACCCAGTACTTC
NA	NA	TRBJ1-4	17	TRBV4-3	CASSQLPNPGSNEKLFF	TGCGCCAGCAGCCAACTTCCAAATCCCGGGAGTAATGAAAAACTGTTTTTT
NA	NA	TRBJ2-3	13	TRBV6-5	CASRQGFTDTQYF	TGTGCCAGCAGACAGGGTTTTACAGATACGCAGTATTTT
NA	NA	TRBJ2-3	13	TRBV5-1	CASSLNTGSTQYF	TGCGCCAGCAGCTTAAATACAGGGAGTACGCAGTATTTT
NA	TRBD1	TRBJ2-3	15	TRBV13	CASSLVRQGEDTQYF	TGTGCCAGCAGCTTAGTCCGGCAGGGGGAAGATACGCAGTATTTT
NA	NA	TRBJ1-1	14	TRBV5-1	CASSFKGLNTEAFF	TGCGCCAGCAGCTTCAAGGGGCTGAACACTGAAGCTTTCTTT
few	NA	TRBJ1-1	12	TRBV28	CASLQVYTEAFF	TGTGCCAGTCTACAGGTGTACACTGAAGCTTTCTTT